This T cell receptor (beta chain) was retrieved from a study of cytomegalovirus exposure and HLA in healthy donors. Notes on the study in general: The study recorded about 160 TCR beta chains that were cytomegalovirus-associated. Reportedly, diagnosis of cytomegalovirus status by the classifier showed high specificity and sensitivity.

With 60 Vbeta and 13 Jbeta primers, the PCR was carried out. Only in-frame clones appear in the TCRdb table, and some are missing; sequencing was by immunoSEQ multiplex PCR. This repertoire includes about 38,000 clones. For this clone: Its cognate antigen is unknown.

Donors showed nominal health when sampled, although they likely had unrecorded immune exposures. This clonotype was sampled from a man between 40 and 49 years old in good health and CMV-seropositive. Material: PBMCs.

The CDR3 sequence: CASSDRVLNEKLFF. CDR3 nucleotide sequence: TGTGCCAGTAGCGACAGGGTTCTTAATGAAAAACTGTTTTTT. This rearrangement joins TRBV19 to TRBJ1-4; 7 nucleotides agree with TRBD1. CDR1 and CDR2 from the germline V gene are LNHDA and SQIVND (reference sequence). Trimming removed 6 bases from V and 4 bases from J; junction bases left unmatched: 5. CDR3 length: 14 amino acids.